The 18 T cell receptor beta chains below were found in one sample sequenced in a study of T cell responses to AZD1222 COVID-19 vaccine. Assay used: immunoSEQ multiplex PCR; TCRdb lists only in-frame clones, some missing. The table has approximately 110,000 clones, about 85% seen once. This material consisted of peripheral blood, taken on day 0 of AZD1222 vaccination. The source of these receptors is an adult in good health.

This chain uses TRBV6-5 with TRBJ1-5; no clear D. The germline CDR1 and CDR2 sequences are MNHEY and SVGAGI. The CDR3 covers 13 residues. V was clipped by 6 bases and J by 1 base, with 7 bases between them. This CDR3 reads CASRGLSNQPQHF. In nucleotides, the CDR3 is TGTGCCAGCAGAGGACTCAGCAATCAGCCCCAGCATTTT.

The chain recombines TRBV5-1 with TRBJ2-7; the D call may be TRBD1 or TRBD2 (5 bases each). The germline gives CDR1 SGHRS, CDR2 YFSETQ. The V end lost 0 bases, the J end lost 9 bases, and 19 bases lay between the germline ends. CDR3 length: 15 residues. CDR3 sequence: CASSLGDGATSRQYF. In DNA form, the CDR3 reads TGCGCCAGCAGCTTGGGGGACGGTGCTACGAGCAGGCAGTACTTC.

J is TRBJ2-3 and V is TRBV7-6; D might be TRBD2 (6 bases). Per the germline V gene, CDR1 is SGHVS and CDR2 is FNYEAQ. Trimming left V 3 bases short and J 6 bases short, with 16 bases between. The CDR3 is made up of 15 amino acids. CDR3 DNA: TGTGCCAGCAGCTTCGGGTTAGGCGGGGCGGATACGCAGTATTTT. Protein sequence: CASSFGLGGADTQYF.

The chain is built from TRBV3-1 (or the pseudogene TRBV3-2) and TRBJ2-2; tentatively, D is TRBD2 (5 bases). Germline V gene data show CDR1 as LGHDT and CDR2 as YNNKEL (reference sequence). The length of the CDR3 is 16 residues. V lost 1 base to trimming and J lost 4 bases, with 13 bases between them. CDR3 nucleotide sequence: TGTGCCAGCAGCCAAGGACGCAGCGCGGGCACCGGGGAGCTGTTTTTT. It is translated as CASSQGRSAGTGELFF.

The chain carries TRBV5-1 and TRBJ1-4; 9 positions agree with TRBD1. The germline gives CDR1 SGHRS, CDR2 YFSETQ. Unmatched junction bases numbered 6, after V lost 2 bases and J lost 4 bases. The CDR3 consists of 16 residues. CDR3: CASSLQGAGRNEKLFF. DNA of the CDR3: TGCGCCAGCAGCTTACAGGGGGCTGGCCGTAATGAAAAACTGTTTTTT.

The rearrangement joins TRBV6-5 to TRBJ1-1; D is unresolved. Germline CDR1 reads MNHEY; CDR2 reads SVGAGI. There are 15 residues in the CDR3. V lost 0 bases, J lost 1 base, and 9 bases lay in between. The CDR3, as DNA: TGTGCCAGCAGTTACTCACCCGTGAGGAACACTGAAGCTTTCTTT. Translated: CASSYSPVRNTEAFF.

The chain combines TRBV4-3 with TRBJ2-3; either TRBD1 or TRBD2 may supply D (5 bases each). CDR1 and CDR2 (germline): LGHNA, YSLEER. Trimming removed 0 bases at V and 2 bases at J, with 9 bases between. The CDR3 runs 15 residues. This CDR3 reads CASSQEGTDTDTQYF. The CDR3 DNA reads as TGCGCCAGCAGCCAAGAAGGGACCGACACAGATACGCAGTATTTT.

The CDR3 DNA follows: TGTGCCAGCAGCCGCCCCCCGACAGGGTTTGAGGACATTCAGTACTTC. As protein: CASSRPPTGFEDIQYF. The rearrangement joins TRBV5-5 to TRBJ2-4, with 7 bases fitting TRBD1. Losses at the gene ends were 4 bases for V and 8 bases for J; bases not matched to a gene: 15. This CDR3 is built from 16 residues. Germline-derived CDR1 and CDR2 are SGHKS and YYEKEE (reference sequence).

This chain joins TRBV5-1 and TRBJ2-3; weak D call: TRBD2 (6 bases). V shed 4 bases and J shed 4 bases, with 16 bases lying between them. This CDR3 spans 15 amino acids. In germline, CDR1 is SGHRS, CDR2 YFSETQ. The CDR3 loop is CASSQETPGADTQYF. The DNA of the CDR3 is TGCGCCAGCAGCCAAGAGACCCCGGGGGCAGATACGCAGTATTTT.

J is TRBJ2-2 and V is TRBV19, with D perhaps TRBD1 or TRBD2 (5 bases each). Between the trimmed V and J ends, which lost 3 bases and 0 bases, there was a span of 5 bases. Germline CDR1 and CDR2: LNHDA and SQIVND (reference sequence). This CDR3 region has 14 residues. This CDR3 reads CASSMGPNTGELFF. The DNA of the CDR3 is TGTGCCAGTAGTATGGGACCGAACACCGGGGAGCTGTTTTTT. The variable domain in full, with the rest retrieved from reference TRBV19 and TRBJ2-2, is DGGITQSPKYLFRKEGQNVTLSCEQNLNHDAMYWYRQDPGQGLRLIYYSQIVNDFQKGDIAEGYSVSREKKESFPLTVTSAQKNPTAFYLCASSMGPNTGELFFGEGSRLTVL.

The CDR3 DNA reads as TGCGCCAGCAGCCAAGAACCGGGCGCCGTAGCGGGGGGGCGTGGTACGCAGTATTTT. Its protein product is CASSQEPGAVAGGRGTQYF. The V and J genes are TRBV4-3 and TRBJ2-3; 11 bases fit TRBD2. Trimming at V came to 0 bases and at J to 8 bases, leaving 16 bases not matched to a gene. The CDR3 consists of 19 residues. Germline CDR1 is LGHNA and CDR2 is YSLEER.

V gene TRBV6-1 combines with J gene TRBJ2-1; unclear D gene. Deletions cut 3 bases from V and 0 bases from J, with 9 bases between. CDR3 length equals 15 residues. In germline, CDR1 is MNHNS, CDR2 SASEGT. CDR3 DNA sequence: TGTGCCAGCAGTGATAAGGTCAGCTCCTACAATGAGCAGTTCTTC. Amino acid sequence: CASSDKVSSYNEQFF.

The chain links TRBV24-1 to TRBJ2-3, with 7 bases aligning to TRBD1. The CDR3 contains 14 residues. Germline V gene sequence: CDR1 KGHDR, CDR2 SFDVKD. With V trimmed by 10 bases and J by 6 bases, 12 bases remained unmatched. The CDR3 here is CATRQGRKGDTQYF. The CDR3 bases are TGTGCCACACGACAGGGCAGGAAGGGTGATACGCAGTATTTT.

This sequence joins TRBV5-6 and TRBJ1-4; D not certain. Deletions cut 1 base from V and 7 bases from J, with 11 bases between. Germline V gives CDR1 SGHDT, CDR2 YYEEEE. The CDR3 consists of 14 residues. The DNA for the CDR3 is TGTGCCAGCAGCTTGAAGCCCTTGGGTGAAAAACTGTTTTTT. It specifies CASSLKPLGEKLFF. Full variable domain (remainder filled in from reference TRBV5-6 and TRBJ1-4): DAGVTQSPTHLIKTRGQQVTLRCSPKSGHDTVSWYQQALGQGPQFIFQYYEEEERQRGNFPDRFSGHQFPNYSSELNVNALLLGDSALYLCASSLKPLGEKLFFGSGTQLSVL.

This chain links TRBV9 with TRBJ2-2; D gene unclear. CDR1 is SGDLS, CDR2 YYNGEE, per germline. V was pared by 4 bases and J by 0 bases, with 13 bases between. The CDR3 has 16 amino acids. This chain's CDR3 is CASSPRPRTNTGELFF. CDR3 nucleotide sequence: TGTGCCAGCAGCCCCCGCCCTAGGACGAACACCGGGGAGCTGTTTTTT.

The chain carries TRBV18 and TRBJ1-1; D perhaps matches TRBD1 (6 bases). Germline V gene data show CDR1 as KGHSH and CDR2 as LQKENI. Trimming took 0 bases from V and 1 from J, leaving 12 bases between them. The CDR3 covers 16 residues. The chain's CDR3 is CASSPPQGGANTEAFF. The CDR3 DNA reads as TGTGCCAGCTCACCACCCCAAGGGGGGGCGAACACTGAAGCTTTCTTT.

The J gene is TRBJ2-5, the V gene TRBV7-9, with D possibly being TRBD1 (5 bases). The CDR3 covers 16 residues. Between the trimmed V and J ends, which lost 1 base and 0 bases, there was a span of 12 bases. CDR1 and CDR2 (germline): SEHNR, FQNEAQ (reference sequence). CDR3 region: CASSLGAGPNQETQYF. The DNA of the CDR3 is TGTGCCAGCAGCTTAGGGGCAGGGCCGAACCAAGAGACCCAGTACTTC. Drawing the rest from reference TRBV7-9 and TRBJ2-5, the complete variable domain is DTGVSQNPRHKITKRGQNVTFRCDPISEHNRLYWYRQTLGQGPEFLTYFQNEAQLEKSRLLSDRFSAERPKGSFSTLEIQRTEQGDSAMYLCASSLGAGPNQETQYFGPGTRLLVL.

The chain joins TRBV27 to TRBJ1-6, with 8 bases that match TRBD1. The germline gives CDR1 MNHEY, CDR2 SMNVEV (reference sequence). The V gene end was trimmed by 3 bases and the J gene end by 1 base; junction bases not matched to a gene: 5. The CDR3 contains 17 residues. DNA of the CDR3: TGTGCCAGCAGTTTGACAGGGGTGAATTCCTATAATTCACCCCTCCACTTT. Its protein product is CASSLTGVNSYNSPLHF.